This T cell receptor (beta chain) was found in a study of shared T cell receptors in the human thymus. This table comes from immunoSEQ multiplex PCR, and its TCRdb copy is limited to in-frame clones, with some not included. The data show about 400,000 clones, over 90% seen once. The sequenced sample consisted of thymocytes. This TCR came from a human donor.

This chain's CDR3 is CAWIDRDPSPLHF. CDR3 coding DNA: TGTGCCTGGATCGACAGGGATCCTTCACCCCTCCACTTT. The chain carries TRBV30 and TRBJ1-6, with 7 bases lining up with TRBD1. There are 13 residues in the CDR3. Germline lookup yields CDR1 GTSNPN and CDR2 SVGIG (reference sequence). J was trimmed by 9 bases and V by 4 bases; bases with no gene match: 6.